The 24 T cell receptor beta chains given below trace back to one sample, sequenced in a study of CD8+ T cells in alopecia areata. Sample treatment: oral pan-JAK inhibitor, 5-10 mg twice daily. RNA, once extracted, was reverse transcribed into cDNA for use as the sequencing template. Produced via immunoSEQ multiplex PCR; TCRdb's table is partial and in-frame only. Among more than 150,000 clones listed, approximately 50% were seen once. This sample comprised CD8+ T cells sorted from blood, obtained around week 54, from a patient treated with tofacitinib. Receptors originate from a human donor with alopecia areata.

The gene calls are TRBV25-1 and TRBJ2-7; possible D gene TRBD1, 6 bases. The CDR3 spans 15 residues. Deletions cut 3 bases from V and 2 bases from J, with 14 bases between. Germline CDR1 MGHDK, CDR2 SYGVNS. The CDR3 bases are TGTGCCAGCAGTGACCCCGGGACAAATACCTACGAGCAGTACTTC. Residues: CASSDPGTNTYEQYF.

This chain connects TRBV7-2 to TRBJ2-3, with no clear D. Looked up from germline, CDR1 is SGHTA and CDR2 is FQGNSA. The germline V and J ends were trimmed by 5 bases and 5 bases, with 14 bases remaining between them. This CDR3 comprises 14 residues. Written as DNA, the CDR3 is TGTGCCAGCAGCATCGGCCCAGTCCAAGATACGCAGTATTTT. This encodes CASSIGPVQDTQYF.

The chain joins TRBV5-1 to TRBJ1-6, with D perhaps TRBD1 (5 bases). The V gene lost 3 bases and the J gene lost 10 bases, with 20 bases spanning the gap. This CDR3 comprises 16 residues. In germline, CDR1 is SGHRS, CDR2 YFSETQ. The CDR3 nucleotides are TGCGCCAGCAGCTCCGGGAAAAGGGAAAGGGGCTCACCCCTCCACTTT. Translated: CASSSGKRERGSPLHF.

The chain recombines TRBV7-8 with TRBJ2-3, with 7 bases identical to TRBD2. After removal of 5 bases from V and 9 bases from J, the junction contained 11 bases not matched to a gene. CDR3 length: 14 residues. From germline, CDR1 is SGHVS and CDR2 FQNEAQ. The DNA for the CDR3 is TGTGCCAGCAGCAGACTCGGGACGACTAGCACGCAGTATTTT. It is translated as CASSRLGTTSTQYF.

The chain carries TRBV18 and TRBJ2-5; D gene unclear. CDR1 and CDR2 from the germline V gene are KGHSH and LQKENI. V lost 2 bases and J 4 bases, leaving 2 bases between the germline ends. The CDR3 length is 11 residues. The CDR3 DNA is TGTGCCAGCTCACCAGGAGAGACCCAGTACTTC. This gives the protein CASSPGETQYF.

The chain carries TRBV30 and TRBJ2-3; D is perhaps TRBD2 (5 bases). In germline, CDR1 is GTSNPN, CDR2 SVGIG (reference sequence). The V end lost 1 base, the J end lost 1 base, and 9 bases lay between the germline ends. The length of the CDR3 is 14 residues. CDR3 sequence (DNA): TGTGCCTGGAGTGCGTACGGGGGCACAGATACGCAGTATTTT. This sequence encodes CAWSAYGGTDTQYF.

This clone was seen a few times. V usage is TRBV29-1 and J usage is TRBJ2-1; D is perhaps TRBD2 (5 bases). From germline, CDR1 is SQVTM and CDR2 ANQGSEA. V was pared by 0 bases and J by 13 bases, with 10 bases between. CDR3 length: 11 amino acids. CDR3 region: CSVEDPREQFF. For the CDR3, the DNA is TGCAGCGTTGAAGATCCGAGGGAACAGTTCTTC.

This clone was recorded a few times. The rearrangement uses TRBV23-1 and TRBJ1-1; D is unclear. TRBV23-1 is recorded as an ORF, its role being uncertain. The CDR3 is 15 residues long. V was cut by 5 bases and J by 4 bases, with 17 bases left in between. The CDR3 spells CASSVRRWRATEAFF. CDR3 nucleotides: TGCGCCAGCAGTGTAAGAAGGTGGAGGGCCACTGAAGCTTTCTTT.

This clone has just a few counts. The chain uses TRBV7-9 and TRBJ1-1; D ambiguous. The CDR3 is 11 residues long. Trimming removed 4 bases from V and 8 bases from J, with 8 bases in between. Germline assignment: CDR1 SEHNR and CDR2 FQNEAQ (reference sequence). The CDR3 sequence: CASSWAAEAFF. DNA of the CDR3: TGTGCCAGCAGCTGGGCAGCCGAAGCTTTCTTT.

The chain joins TRBV4-1 to TRBJ1-5; the D is unclear. CDR1 is MGHRA, CDR2 YSYEKL, per germline. CDR3 length: 13 amino acids. V lost 0 bases to trimming and J lost 6 bases, with 6 bases between them. CDR3 loop: CASSQEGRQPQHF. The CDR3 DNA sequence: TGCGCCAGCAGCCAAGAAGGGCGTCAGCCCCAGCATTTT.

J is TRBJ2-3 and V is TRBV15; perhaps TRBD2 as D (6 bases). Trimming pared 0 bases from V and 5 bases from J, leaving 21 bases between. Germline V gene lookup returns CDR1 LNHNV and CDR2 YYDKDF (reference sequence). The CDR3 runs to 18 residues. The CDR3 sequence: CATSRDGGISSVVDTQYF. CDR3 DNA sequence: TGTGCCACCAGCAGAGATGGGGGGATATCTAGCGTAGTAGATACGCAGTATTTT.

This chain connects TRBV5-4 to TRBJ2-1; 9 bases match TRBD2. Looked up from germline, CDR1 is SGHNT and CDR2 is YYREEE (reference sequence). There are 12 residues in the CDR3. The V segment lost 4 bases and the J segment 14 bases; nucleotides outside the gene matches: 7. The CDR3 DNA is TGTGCCAGCAGCACCGGACTAGCGATGGAGTTCTTC. Translating it yields CASSTGLAMEFF.

This chain uses TRBV2 with TRBJ2-1; 8 bases fit TRBD1. Germline V gene lookup returns CDR1 SNHLY and CDR2 FYNNEI. V trimming: 8 bases; J trimming: 9 bases; junction bases outside the gene matches: 9. This CDR3 is built from 13 residues. CDR3 loop: CASYDTGGGEQFF. DNA for the CDR3: TGTGCCAGCTATGACACAGGGGGAGGTGAGCAGTTCTTC.

V usage is TRBV6-5 and J usage is TRBJ1-2; TRBD1 is a possible D gene (5 bases). This CDR3 is built from 15 residues. CDR1 is MNHEY and CDR2 is SVGAGI in the germline V gene. V lost 3 bases and J 4 bases, leaving 15 bases between the germline ends. The CDR3 region has the DNA TGTGCCAGCAGTTATGACAGATGGGGACCCTATGGCTACACCTTC. Translation gives CASSYDRWGPYGYTF.

This rearrangement joins TRBV27 to TRBJ2-2, with 9 positions matching TRBD1. CDR3 length equals 16 residues. Germline V gives CDR1 MNHEY, CDR2 SMNVEV (reference sequence). With 7 bases clipped from V and 0 bases from J, the junction kept 6 bases outside the gene matches. In DNA, the CDR3 is TGTGCCAGCAACCCACAGGGGGCGGCGAACACCGGGGAGCTGTTTTTT. Encoded protein: CASNPQGAANTGELFF.

The rearrangement uses TRBV27 and TRBJ1-5; TRBD1 matches at 8 bases. V shed 2 bases and J 4 bases; nucleotides not matched to a gene: 1. Germline CDR1 is MNHEY and CDR2 is SMNVEV (reference sequence). This CDR3 is 14 amino acids long. DNA of the CDR3: TGTGCCAGCAGTTTAAACAGGGGGAATCAGCCCCAGCATTTT. It codes for CASSLNRGNQPQHF.

In this sample, this clone turned up a few times. This CDR3 reads CASSDTGDQPQHF. In DNA form, the CDR3 reads TGTGCCAGCAGTGATACAGGGGACCAGCCCCAGCATTTT. The chain carries TRBV27 and TRBJ1-5, with 7 bases that match TRBD1. The CDR3 contains 13 residues. Germline values: CDR1 MNHEY, CDR2 SMNVEV (reference sequence). V dropped 5 bases and J dropped 7; count of bases not matched to a gene: 5.

The chain recombines TRBV4-2 with TRBJ2-1; D gene unclear. Trimming pared 1 base from V and 0 bases from J, leaving 16 bases between. Germline V gene data show CDR1 as LGHNA and CDR2 as YNFKEQ. The CDR3 runs to 18 residues. Here the CDR3 DNA reads TGTGCCAGCAGCCAAGCCTCCCTAAACACCGACTCCTACAATGAGCAGTTCTTC. Protein sequence: CASSQASLNTDSYNEQFF.

Only a few counts were recorded for this clone. The rearrangement joins TRBV5-1 to TRBJ2-1; possible D gene TRBD2, 6 bases. Germline CDR1 reads SGHRS; CDR2 reads YFSETQ. V was clipped by 3 bases and J by 0 bases, with 10 bases between them. The CDR3 is 15 residues long. This chain's CDR3 is CASSSPGSSYNEQFF. CDR3 sequence (DNA): TGCGCCAGCAGCTCCCCCGGGAGCTCCTACAATGAGCAGTTCTTC.

The table lists this clone with a count of one. V gene TRBV7-9 combines with J gene TRBJ2-5; 7 positions match TRBD2. Germline CDR1 and CDR2: SEHNR and FQNEAQ (reference sequence). Trimming took 11 bases from V and 5 from J; bases not matched to a gene: 8. CDR3 size: 12 residues. As DNA, the CDR3 is TGTGCCTCTGGCGGGGGTTACGAGACCCAGTACTTC. Translating gives CASGGGYETQYF.

This clone has only a few counts. The V gene is TRBV7-8, the J gene TRBJ2-5; the match to TRBD2 covers 7 bases. CDR1 is SGHVS, CDR2 FQNEAQ, per germline. V shed 0 bases, J shed 1 base, and the junction held 5 bases outside the gene matches. The CDR3 length is 16 residues. CDR3: CASSLASAGTQETQYF. The DNA of the CDR3 is TGTGCCAGCAGCTTAGCCTCAGCGGGGACCCAAGAGACCCAGTACTTC.

The rearrangement joins TRBV27 to TRBJ2-3; TRBD1 agrees at 7 bases. The V and J ends lost 7 bases and 3 bases, in that order; junction bases with no gene match: 7. The CDR3 length is 14 residues. Germline loops: CDR1 MNHEY, CDR2 SMNVEV (reference sequence). Here the CDR3 reads CASTRGRGTDTQYF. CDR3 DNA: TGTGCCAGCACCCGAGGCAGGGGGACAGATACGCAGTATTTT.

The sample holds a few counts of this clone. The chain combines TRBV25-1 with TRBJ2-1; the D gene is possibly TRBD2 (5 bases). V shed 5 bases and J shed 0 bases, with 8 bases lying between them. Germline CDR1 reads MGHDK; CDR2 reads SYGVNS. The CDR3 contains 14 residues. The CDR3 spells CASSSGYSYNEQFF. CDR3 DNA sequence: TGTGCCAGCAGTAGCGGTTACTCCTACAATGAGCAGTTCTTC. Combining the CDR3 with reference TRBV25-1 and TRBJ2-1 gives the whole variable domain EADIYQTPRYLVIGTGKKITLECSQTMGHDKMYWYQQDPGMELHLIHYSYGVNSTEKGDLSSESTVSRIRTEHFPLTLESARPSHTSQYLCASSSGYSYNEQFFGPGTRLTVL.

The chain couples TRBV9 to TRBJ2-2; D may be TRBD2 (6 bases). The CDR3 extends over 17 amino acids. Per the germline V gene, CDR1 is SGDLS and CDR2 is YYNGEE. Trimming pared 3 bases from V and 2 bases from J, leaving 17 bases between. The CDR3 reads CASSASPTGLNTGELFF. Here the CDR3 DNA reads TGTGCCAGCAGCGCATCACCTACGGGACTCAACACCGGGGAGCTGTTTTTT.